The T cell receptor (beta chain) under discussion was sequenced for a study of cytomegalovirus exposure and HLA in healthy donors (dated by TCRdb to the late 2010s). Some background on the complete study: According to an earlier analysis of 587 of the donors, 150 million to 200 million T cells yielded approximately 120 million unique TCR beta sequences and approximately 280 Gb of sequence data. An early release covering roughly 640 HLA-typed donors comprised approximately 290 gigabases of sequencing data and around 80 million unique TCR sequences. Among the roughly 410 genotyped donors, about 83% belonged to the genetic ancestry cluster associated with self-reported Caucasian donors. The aim of the study was to test whether cataloging public T cell receptors could identify signatures of past pathogen exposure. The study used immunosequencing to profile the T cell repertoires of several hundred subjects and linked those repertoires to cytomegalovirus serostatus. Along with the approximately 650-subject first cohort, a separate validation cohort of approximately 110 different subjects was used. The study combined high-throughput TCR immunosequencing, statistical association of individual TCRs with disease status, and machine learning to predict cytomegalovirus infection status. A later analysis re-examined previously published TCR beta repertoires from 610 or so donors and added high-resolution HLA genotyping to investigate patterns of TCR occurrence. In the later analysis, no new phenotypic data were used to find candidate immune exposures; instead, reliance was placed on TCR beta sequences and their occurrence across donors. To decide whether each TCR beta V gene segment behaved as functional or pseudogenic, an earlier analysis of approximately 620 of the donors relied on high-throughput TCR beta sequencing. Alongside the repertoire data, information on donor age, sex, ethnicity and CMV serostatus was compiled. A later genetic analysis took genome-wide SNP genotypes for 398 of the 666 donors and used that subset as a discovery cohort. Every discovery cohort repertoire had been produced on one sequencing platform. HLA typing included class I and class II loci at four-digit resolution. The number of donors typed differed by locus, with about 629-630 for A, B, C, DRB1 and DQB1, 522 for DQA1, about 610 for DPA1, and 472 for DPB1. A handful of DR-DQ haplotypes were handled as single units for association and clustering because linkage in the cohort was strong. Across about 380 genotyped donors of the cohort, an average of 235,054 unique TCR beta nucleotide sequences per donor were sequenced, and roughly 18% of those sequences were non-productive. What the study reported, not specific to this receptor: At a false discovery rate of 0.05, a later analysis linked 15,000 to 20,000 TCR beta sequences to specific HLA alleles. Compared with equally common non-associated chains, HLA-associated TCR beta chains in a later analysis were more clonally expanded and had lower generation probabilities. Only TCR beta chains were sequenced in this cohort, and the absence of alpha or paired-chain data limited detectable features. According to a later analysis, most CMV-associated TCR beta chains appeared to be HLA-restricted, and the HLA associations seemed to be driven largely by CMV exposure. A further reported finding was that TCR beta sequences accurately predicted the HLA-A and HLA-B alleles for most subjects in the first cohort. A later genetic analysis associated a missense DCLRE1C variant with V-gene and J-gene trimming of TCR beta chains, and an independent cohort replicated the association. CMV serostatus was the only immune exposure information available for the cohort. A cluster of highly shared sequence variants was judged likely to be a technical artifact of the sequencing pipeline. In the study, 164 TCR beta chains were listed as associated with cytomegalovirus. Several of the top co-occurrence clusters appeared to be linked to parvovirus B19, influenza, CMV and Epstein-Barr virus, according to a later analysis. In a later analysis, the rate of TCR association differed among HLA loci, with DRB1 alleles having the most associated TCRs and HLA-C alleles having the fewest. Because HLA typing was unavailable for some donors at each locus, only the typed subset was used in association tests. It was suggested by the authors that the approach could potentially be generalized to other disease states and immunological phenotypes. The classifier was reported to diagnose cytomegalovirus status with high specificity and sensitivity in both the original cohort and the validation cohort. The earlier analysis of about 600 of the donors excluded fewer than 20 rarely observed V segments, including chromosome 9 orphons, because counts were too low. Most TCR sequences were seen in very few donors, while some public TCRs were found in many individuals. A few of the identified cytomegalovirus-associated TCR beta chains were confirmed in vitro to be specific for cytomegalovirus antigens. According to a later genetic analysis, donors in an Asian-associated ancestry cluster had fewer N-insertions in productive TCRs than the approximately 650-donor mean. Strong co-occurrence of HLA alleles, especially DR and DQ, made assigning TCR associations to individual alleles difficult. Broadly in line with IMGT annotations, most TCR beta V segments showed up in productive rearrangements about 90% or about 30% of the time in an earlier analysis of several hundred of the donors. Linkage disequilibrium might explain the correlated functional status among segregating V segments, but an unknown experimental factor could not be excluded. Some IMGT-functional V segments, including TRBV6-2 and TRBV6-3, could not be told apart with the 87-base-pair reads, so those segments were excluded. Presence/absence analyses assumed roughly uniform sequencing depth across donors, an assumption that may not hold.

Library creation used the immunoSEQ multiplex PCR assay. A mixture of 60 forward primers for TCR Vbeta segments and 13 reverse primers for TCR Jbeta segments was used in the multiplex PCR. The CDR3 region of rearranged TCR beta genes was amplified from genomic DNA with a multiplex PCR assay. The Illumina HiSeq System was used to sequence the amplified TCR beta libraries as 87-base-pair reads. As for the original processing: Across the 500 to 850 repertoires, a later analysis counted tens of millions of unique TCR beta chains, around 10 million of which were shared by at least two donors. A nearest-neighbor algorithm error-corrected the raw reads and collapsed the reads into unique sequences, merging closely related sequences to remove PCR and sequencing errors. V, D and J gene segments were assigned by aligning CDR3 sequences to IMGT reference sequences. For a sequence to be retained, at least a six-nucleotide match to both a V gene segment and a J gene segment was required. A rearrangement was called productive if the CDR3 had no stop codons and remained in frame with V and J, and every other rearrangement was called non-productive. CDR3 was defined by IMGT convention, running from the second conserved V-encoded cysteine to the conserved J-encoded phenylalanine. The earlier analysis of about 530 of the donors excluded any sequence lacking an unambiguous match to a single V gene segment. An earlier analysis of a few hundred of the donors classified V segments as functional when productive rearrangements were above 56.7% and as segregating when the standard deviation between donors was above 5%. A statistical classification framework was developed to diagnose cytomegalovirus status using the catalog of TCR beta chain sequences. In a later analysis, V and J genes were assigned by comparing TCR nucleotide sequences against IMGT/GENE-DB human TR gene sequences. In a later analysis, CDR3 sequences and most-parsimonious VDJ recombination scenarios were assigned using the TCRdist pipeline. In a later analysis, every TCR beta chain was defined by the combination of its CDR3 amino acid sequence and its V-gene family, and reads without a unique V-gene family were dropped. As a way to deal with suspected cross-contamination and a sequencing artifact, a later analysis dropped roughly 600 nucleotide sequences that were highly shared and had low generation probability. A later analysis calculated a clonal expansion index for each public chain from normalized within-repertoire ranks of inferred template counts. In a later analysis, generation probabilities were computed with a VDJ recombination model fitted to out-of-frame rearrangements, and the resulting probabilities were checked against IGoR. In a later analysis, TCR-TCR, TCR-HLA and TCR-CMV co-occurrence was scored with hypergeometric tests, and a repertoire-size bias correction was applied to TCR pairs. To estimate false discovery rates, a later analysis permuted the HLA or CMV assignments 20 times. In a later analysis, co-occurring TCRs were grouped with DBSCAN, and TCRdist sequence similarity was added when clustering was performed within HLA-allele-positive subsets. For co-occurrence clustering, repertoires with fewer than 30,000 or more than 120,000 public chains were excluded, along with a handful of repertoires with anomalous nucleotide sharing. The table was pulled from immuneACCESS by TCRdb, which kept in-frame rearrangements only. Such tables lose some clones; where checked, under half of the loss comes from unresolved V genes, and the rest has no known cause. The DNA was the basis for D and trimming; V, J and clone size are from that table. This sample gives 150,000 or so clones in total; about 85% of them show up just once. Approximately 6.7% of the sample is taken by the ten largest.

In total, just over 650 healthy bone marrow donors made up the cohort. All cohort members were sampled while nominally healthy, although unrecorded immune exposures were likely present. The donor tested CMV seropositive and was one of the 289 seropositive cohort members. A peripheral blood sample was provided by each donor, and peripheral blood mononuclear cells were used for TCR beta sequencing. Genomic DNA was extracted from the blood cell samples with the Qiagen DNeasy Blood Extraction Kit. Only a few counts were recorded for this clone. Which antigen it targets is not known. Per-nucleotide qualities are absent, and no much larger clonotype sits a single base away. V gives up 3 bases and J gives up 0 bases, and the segment between their germline ends measures 4 bases. Inclusive of the bounding cysteine and phenylalanine, the CDR3 is 14 residues long. Only the CDR3 region is kept as DNA, spanning 42 bases read in frame from base 1. CDR1 and CDR2 are drawn from the germline V gene (reference sequence): SGHNT, YYREEE.

The rearrangement combines TRBV5-4 with TRBJ2-6; no confident D gene assignment can be made. The receptor comes from a male donor in good health and CMV-seropositive. The sample was PBMCs. The DNA is as follows: TGTGCCAGCAGCTGGAGCTCTGGGGCCAACGTCCTGACTTTC. Its product reads: CASSWSSGANVLTF.